A single sample gave rise to the 29 T cell receptor beta chains below, sequenced in a study of response to subunit inactivated influenza vaccine. TCRdb re-derived calls from the RT-PCR reads in MiXCR, one entry per CDR3 protein. This table holds about 540,000 distinct CDR3 sequences, roughly 25% found once. These data also featured in a second study, about T cells expressing NK-cell markers. That report adds: In generating TCR beta cDNA, 5'RACE template switching with UMIs was used.

The sample in question was CD4+ T cells sorted from PBMCs, obtained 11 to 12 days after vaccination. Source of these receptors: a man over 45 who received an inactivated influenza vaccine.

The J gene is TRBJ2-2, the V gene TRBV11-3, with D hard to call. The CDR3 consists of 15 residues. V was cut by 0 bases and J by 8 bases, with 13 bases left in between. Germline-derived CDR1 and CDR2 are SGHNT and YENEEA. The CDR3, as DNA: TGTGCCAGCAGCTTAGATCCCACAGCGAGTGGGGAGCTGTTTTTT. This translates into CASSLDPTASGELFF.

At least ten counts were recorded for this clonotype. V is TRBV7-9 and J is TRBJ2-7; D call uncertain. Trimming stripped 7 bases from V and 2 bases from J, with 12 bases between. CDR3 length equals 13 residues. Germline V gene lookup returns CDR1 SEHNR and CDR2 FQNEAQ (reference sequence). The CDR3 loop reads CASNRHGTYEQYF. In DNA form, the CDR3 reads TGTGCCAGCAACCGACACGGAACCTACGAGCAGTACTTC.

The chain uses TRBV7-9 and TRBJ2-3; the D gene is possibly TRBD2 (6 bases). V lost 5 bases and J lost 3, with 18 bases in between. From germline, CDR1 is SEHNR and CDR2 FQNEAQ (reference sequence). CDR3 length equals 16 residues. In nucleotides, the CDR3 is TGTGCCAGCAGCGACGGGAGTAGAAGGATTACAGATACGCAGTATTTT. Translation: CASSDGSRRITDTQYF.

The chain uses TRBV10-3 and TRBJ2-1; TRBD1 might be the D (6 bases). Germline CDR1 ENHRY, CDR2 SYGVKD. The CDR3 sequence is 13 residues long. The V end lost 5 bases, the J end lost 6 bases, and 11 bases lay between the germline ends. The CDR3 sequence: CAISIDRLNEQFF. The CDR3 nucleotides read TGTGCCATCAGTATCGACAGGCTCAATGAGCAGTTCTTC.

This clonotype was detected a few times. This sequence joins TRBV5-1 and TRBJ2-2; D remains unclear. The V gene's germline CDR1 is SGHRS and CDR2 YFSETQ. V lost 1 base and J 0 bases, leaving 10 bases between the germline ends. The CDR3 contains 16 residues. CDR3 nucleotide sequence: TGCGCCAGCAGCTTGAGTTTACATTCGAACACCGGGGAGCTGTTTTTT. It codes for CASSLSLHSNTGELFF.

In regard to this clonotype: Its ends do not fully match the called genes, so a read error is possible. Here the CDR3 reads CASILGAGAGATDTQYF. As DNA, the CDR3 is TGCGCCAGCATCTTGGGGGCGGGAGCGGGGGCCACAGATACGCAGTATTTT. The chain carries TRBV5-1 and TRBJ2-3, with 8 positions matching TRBD2. CDR1 and CDR2 from the germline V gene are SGHRS and YFSETQ. This CDR3 is built from 17 residues.

This clonotype came up a few times. In nucleotides, the CDR3 is TGCAGTGCCGATCTAGCGGGGGGAGCCTACAATGAGCAGTTCTTC. Its translation is CSADLAGGAYNEQFF. The genes are TRBV20-1 and TRBJ2-1; 11 positions match TRBD2. The CDR3 is made up of 15 amino acids. V dropped 6 bases and J dropped 2; count of bases not matched to a gene: 6. Germline loops: CDR1 DFQATT, CDR2 SNEGSKA (reference sequence).

Ten or more counts support this clonotype. V usage is TRBV28 and J usage is TRBJ2-6, with D uncertain. This CDR3 is built from 14 residues. Germline V gene data show CDR1 as MDHEN and CDR2 as SYDVKM. V was clipped by 6 bases and J by 0 bases, with 6 bases between them. The CDR3 protein is CASSESSGANVLTF. In DNA form, the CDR3 reads TGTGCCAGCAGCGAGAGCTCTGGGGCCAACGTCCTGACTTTC.

The chain has TRBV5-1 and TRBJ2-5; D call uncertain. This CDR3 is built from 13 residues. The germline V gene has CDR1 SGHRS and CDR2 YFSETQ. Trimming removed 3 bases from V and 2 bases from J, with 8 bases in between. The CDR3 bases are TGCGCCAGCAGCTCTACAGCGCAAGAGACCCAGTACTTC. Translation gives CASSSTAQETQYF. Using reference TRBV5-1 and TRBJ2-5 for the parts outside the CDR3, the full variable domain is KAGVTQTPRYLIKTRGQQVTLSCSPISGHRSVSWYQQTPGQGLQFLFEYFSETQRNKGNFPGRFSGRQFSNSRSEMNVSTLELGDSALYLCASSSTAQETQYFGPGTRLLVL.

The chain carries TRBV5-6 and TRBJ2-7, with 9 bases aligning to TRBD1. There are 13 residues in the CDR3. Looked up from germline, CDR1 is SGHDT and CDR2 is YYEEEE. Unmatched junction bases numbered 4, after V lost 4 bases and J lost 5 bases. DNA for the CDR3: TGTGCCAGCAGCCTGGGACAGGGTGACGAGCAGTACTTC. Protein sequence: CASSLGQGDEQYF.

A few counts support this clonotype. J is TRBJ2-7 and V is TRBV6-5; D gene unclear. The ends were cut back, 0 bases at V and 0 bases at J, with 9 bases in the middle. Per the germline V gene, CDR1 is MNHEY and CDR2 is SVGAGI. This CDR3 contains 15 residues. DNA for the CDR3: TGTGCCAGCAGTTACTCTCCCGGACGCTCCTACGAGCAGTACTTC. Translated, it gives CASSYSPGRSYEQYF.

The CDR3 DNA sequence: TGTGCCAGCAGCTCCTTTAGCGGGGGCCCCTACAATGAGCAGTTCTTC. This translates into CASSSFSGGPYNEQFF. This chain joins TRBV7-9 and TRBJ2-1, with 9 bases aligning to TRBD2. V was pared by 4 bases and J by 2 bases, with 6 bases of the junction left unmatched. The CDR3 length is 16 residues. The germline CDR1 and CDR2 sequences are SEHNR and FQNEAQ (reference sequence).

The chain combines TRBV7-2 with TRBJ2-7, with 12 positions matching TRBD2. The V gene's germline CDR1 is SGHTA and CDR2 FQGNSA. The CDR3 spans 16 residues. With 5 bases clipped from V and 4 bases from J, the junction kept 9 bases outside the gene matches. The CDR3 nucleotides are TGTGCCAGCAGCAGCTTCCCTAGCGGGAGGGCATACGAGCAGTACTTC. Amino acid sequence: CASSSFPSGRAYEQYF.

This chain links TRBV2 with TRBJ2-7, with 10 bases that match TRBD2. Trimming took 6 bases from V and 2 from J; bases not matched to a gene: 7. Germline V CDR1 and CDR2: SNHLY, FYNNEI. This CDR3 spans 15 amino acids. CDR3 in amino acids: CASRAGLAETYEQYF. In nucleotides, the CDR3 is TGTGCCAGCAGAGCCGGACTAGCGGAGACCTACGAGCAGTACTTC.

The rearrangement joins TRBV12-3 or TRBV12-4 to TRBJ2-7; D possibly uses TRBD1 or TRBD2 (5 bases each). V lost 3 bases and J lost 5, with 11 bases in between. This CDR3 has 13 residues. The CDR3 loop reads CASSFSGGNEQYF. The CDR3 nucleotides are TGTGCCAGCAGTTTTTCTGGGGGTAACGAGCAGTACTTC.

V is TRBV6-1 and J is TRBJ1-6; TRBD1 agrees at 7 bases. The CDR3 runs to 13 residues. Trimming at V came to 10 bases and at J to 4 bases, leaving 4 bases not matched to a gene. Germline CDR1 MNHNS, CDR2 SASEGT. CDR3 sequence reads: CATTTGYNSPLHF. DNA of the CDR3: TGTGCCACTACGACAGGGTATAATTCACCCCTCCACTTT.

The chain uses TRBV30 and TRBJ2-5, with D unclear. CDR1 and CDR2 from the germline V gene are GTSNPN and SVGIG (reference sequence). The CDR3 has 13 residues. V was clipped by 7 bases and J by 5 bases, with 17 bases between them. The CDR3 sequence is CASKRPLGETQYF. The CDR3 bases are TGTGCCTCGAAACGGCCTCTGGGGGAGACCCAGTACTTC. The entire variable domain, with the rest obtained from reference TRBV30 and TRBJ2-5, is as follows: SQTIHQWPATLVQPVGSPLSLECTVEGTSNPNLYWYRQAAGRGLQLLFYSVGIGQISSEVPQNLSASRPQDRQFILSSKKLLLSDSGFYLCASKRPLGETQYFGPGTRLLVL.

This clonotype was picked up many times. This chain links TRBV15 with TRBJ2-1, with 14 positions matching TRBD2. CDR1 LNHNV and CDR2 YYDKDF come from the germline V gene (reference sequence). The trim removed 4 bases at V and 10 bases at J, leaving 6 bases unmatched. This CDR3 is 15 amino acids long. This CDR3 reads CATSTGLAGGKEQFF. As DNA, the CDR3 is TGTGCCACCAGCACCGGACTAGCGGGGGGCAAGGAGCAGTTCTTC.

The rearrangement joins TRBV24-1 to TRBJ2-6; TRBD1 is a possible D gene (5 bases). This CDR3 has 14 residues. V was cut by 7 bases and J by 0 bases, with 6 bases left in between. Germline values: CDR1 KGHDR, CDR2 SFDVKD. DNA for the CDR3: TGTGCCACCAGCGACAGCTCTGGGGCCAACGTCCTGACTTTC. Residues: CATSDSSGANVLTF.

This clonotype showed up just a few times. This chain uses TRBV11-2 with TRBJ2-7; the D gene is possibly TRBD2 (5 bases). This CDR3 has 17 amino acids. Germline values: CDR1 SGHAT, CDR2 FQNNGV. V was cut by 0 bases and J by 6 bases, with 21 bases left in between. The CDR3 loop is CASSLDILAWTLGEQYF. The CDR3 nucleotides read TGTGCCAGCAGCTTAGATATCCTAGCATGGACGCTTGGCGAGCAGTACTTC.

This clonotype was recorded a few times. This chain joins TRBV5-5 and TRBJ2-7; D unresolved. Germline V CDR1 and CDR2: SGHKS, YYEKEE (reference sequence). Trimming pared 0 bases from V and 7 bases from J, leaving 8 bases between. This CDR3 spans 12 amino acids. DNA of the CDR3: TGTGCCAGCAGCTTGGTGGTGGGGGAGCAGTACTTC. Its translation is CASSLVVGEQYF.

This clonotype has more than one count but fewer than ten. V and J are TRBV11-2 and TRBJ2-1, with 9 bases that match TRBD2. The V segment lost 5 bases and the J segment 6 bases; nucleotides outside the gene matches: 14. The CDR3 extends over 17 amino acids. CDR1 SGHAT and CDR2 FQNNGV come from the germline V gene. The CDR3 sequence: CASSPTSGGGWGNEQFF. The DNA for the CDR3 is TGTGCCAGCAGCCCGACTAGCGGAGGGGGTTGGGGCAATGAGCAGTTCTTC.

V gene TRBV12-3 or TRBV12-4 combines with J gene TRBJ1-5, with D tentatively TRBD1 (6 bases). The CDR3 is made up of 13 amino acids. V lost 8 bases to trimming and J lost 6 bases, with 14 bases between them. The CDR3 protein is CASGRGGRQPQHF. The CDR3 region has the DNA TGTGCCAGCGGGCGAGGGGGGCGTCAGCCCCAGCATTTT.

The V gene is TRBV20-1, the J gene TRBJ1-4, with no clear D. The CDR3 runs 13 residues. Trimming removed 2 bases from V and 7 bases from J, with 11 bases in between. CDR1 DFQATT and CDR2 SNEGSKA come from the germline V gene (reference sequence). The CDR3 here is CSARSAYPEKLFF. CDR3 nucleotides: TGCAGTGCTAGATCAGCCTATCCTGAAAAACTGTTTTTT.

The chain has TRBV19 and TRBJ2-2; tentative D call: TRBD2 (5 bases). The V end was cut by 6 bases, the J end by 8 bases, with 7 bases between. This CDR3 has 11 amino acids. Germline values: CDR1 LNHDA, CDR2 SQIVND (reference sequence). CDR3 in DNA: TGTGCCAGTAGAAGAGGGGGGGAGCTGTTTTTT. Amino acid sequence: CASRRGGELFF.

V gene TRBV6-1 combines with J gene TRBJ1-4; D unclear. Germline lookup yields CDR1 MNHNS and CDR2 SASEGT. The CDR3 has 15 amino acids. Trimming removed 4 bases from V and 0 bases from J, with 9 bases in between. The CDR3 region is CASSGRRPTNEKLFF. CDR3 DNA: TGTGCCAGCAGTGGCCGACGACCAACTAATGAAAAACTGTTTTTT.

The V and J genes are TRBV30 and TRBJ2-5, with a tentative D call TRBD1 (5 bases). This CDR3 contains 13 residues. Trimming stripped 4 bases from V and 5 bases from J, with 14 bases between. Germline V lookup: CDR1 GTSNPN, CDR2 SVGIG (reference sequence). Written as DNA, the CDR3 is TGTGCCTGGACATCAGGGCCCTGGGAGACCCAGTACTTC. Amino acid sequence: CAWTSGPWETQYF.

The J gene is TRBJ1-5, the V gene TRBV10-3; D is unresolved. CDR1 and CDR2 from the germline V gene are ENHRY and SYGVKD. This CDR3 region has 14 residues. The V end lost 3 bases, the J end lost 2 bases, and 8 bases lay between the germline ends. The DNA of the CDR3 is TGTGCCATCAGTGACCCTGAGGGCAATCAGCCCCAGCATTTT. This encodes CAISDPEGNQPQHF.

The count of this clonotype is one. The chain has TRBV9 and TRBJ1-1; D perhaps matches TRBD1 (6 bases). The length of the CDR3 is 14 residues. Germline V gene lookup returns CDR1 SGDLS and CDR2 YYNGEE. The V end lost 3 bases, the J end lost 1 base, and 10 bases lay between the germline ends. The CDR3, as DNA: TGTGCCAGCAGCGCAGGGGAAAGGAACACTGAAGCTTTCTTT. Residues: CASSAGERNTEAFF.